This T cell receptor (beta chain) was sequenced in a study of beta chain features in type 1 diabetes. Findings and caveats of the study: Shorter templates might be favored by PCR, equally in patients and controls. Fewer junction insertions and more nucleotide deletions appeared in type 1 diabetes patients.

This CDR3 spans 15 amino acids. In germline, CDR1 is LGHNA, CDR2 YNFKEQ. V was cut by 0 bases and J by 2 bases, with 11 bases left in between. Expressed TCRB transcripts were sequenced, since all the RNA that had been isolated was reverse transcribed. Naive, central memory and regulatory T cell samples averaged roughly 4 million reads. The assay was immunoSEQ multiplex PCR, and TCRdb's table has in-frame clones only and misses some. Of approximately 250,000 clones in the sample, over 8.5% were seen once. This clone occurred a few times. Its antigen is not identified. The source material was naive CD4+ T cells from blood. The receptor's source is a woman between 18 and 29 years old in good health. The chain links TRBV4-2 to TRBJ2-7, with D perhaps TRBD2 (5 bases). The CDR3 DNA is TGTGCCAGCAGCCAAGATCATGCTAGCACCTACGAGCAGTACTTC. Translation gives CASSQDHASTYEQYF.